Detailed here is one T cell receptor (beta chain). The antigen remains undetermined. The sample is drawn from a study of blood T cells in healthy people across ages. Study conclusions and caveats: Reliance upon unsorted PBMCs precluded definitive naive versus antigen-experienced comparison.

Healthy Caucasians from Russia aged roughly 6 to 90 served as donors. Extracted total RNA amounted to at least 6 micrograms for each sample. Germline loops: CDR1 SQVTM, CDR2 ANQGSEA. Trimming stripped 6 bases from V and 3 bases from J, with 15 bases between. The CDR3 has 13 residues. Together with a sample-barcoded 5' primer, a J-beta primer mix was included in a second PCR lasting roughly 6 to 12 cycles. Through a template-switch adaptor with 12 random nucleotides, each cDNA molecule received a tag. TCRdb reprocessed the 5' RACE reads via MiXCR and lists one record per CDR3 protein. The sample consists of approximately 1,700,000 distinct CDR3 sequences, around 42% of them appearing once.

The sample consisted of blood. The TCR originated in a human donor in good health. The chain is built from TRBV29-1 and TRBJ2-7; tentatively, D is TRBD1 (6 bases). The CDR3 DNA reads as TGCAGCGTCGAGGGACACCCGATCTACGAGCAGTACTTC. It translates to CSVEGHPIYEQYF.